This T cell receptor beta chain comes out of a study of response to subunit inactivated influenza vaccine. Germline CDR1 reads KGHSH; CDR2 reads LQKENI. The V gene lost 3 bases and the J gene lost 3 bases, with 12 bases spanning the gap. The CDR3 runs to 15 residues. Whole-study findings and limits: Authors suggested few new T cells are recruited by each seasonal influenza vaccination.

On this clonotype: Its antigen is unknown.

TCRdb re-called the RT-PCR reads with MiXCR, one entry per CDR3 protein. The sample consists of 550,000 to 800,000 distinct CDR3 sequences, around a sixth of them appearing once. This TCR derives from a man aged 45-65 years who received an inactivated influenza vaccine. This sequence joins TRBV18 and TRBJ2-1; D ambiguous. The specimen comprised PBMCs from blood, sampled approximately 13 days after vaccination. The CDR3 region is CASSPQATYYNEQFF. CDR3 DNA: TGTGCCAGCTCACCCCAAGCCACTTACTACAATGAGCAGTTCTTC.